A selection of T cell receptor beta chains follows, all from one sample in a study of CD8 T cells in Susac syndrome. TCRdb analysed the immunoSEQ multiplex PCR reads with MiXCR anew, one entry per CDR3 protein. This sample has about 150,000 distinct CDR3 sequences, with 85% to 95% found just once. The sequenced material came from CD4+ T cells from PBMCs. These receptor sequences come from a human donor with Susac syndrome. Each CDR3 is given with its conserved first and last residue. Fields, in order: V gene, J gene, D gene, clone size, CDR3 protein, CDR3 DNA. The D gene is left open where the match is weak. Size is omitted from some rows. Given values are once, few, many or a class for expanded clones.

v_gene: TRBV5-8
j_gene: TRBJ2-3
d_gene: .
abundance: .
CDR3aa: CASSLKVWSGTDTQYF
CDR3nt: TGTGCCAGCAGCTTGAAGGTCTGGTCAGGGACAGATACGCAGTATTTT

v_gene: TRBV7-2
j_gene: TRBJ2-5
d_gene: .
abundance: .
CDR3aa: CASSSPWGTQYF
CDR3nt: TGTGCCAGCAGCTCCCCATGGGGGACCCAGTACTTC

v_gene: TRBV20-1
j_gene: TRBJ2-4
d_gene: .
abundance: .
CDR3aa: CSARDRHIAKNIQYF
CDR3nt: TGCAGTGCTAGAGATAGGCATATAGCCAAAAACATTCAGTACTTC

v_gene: TRBV23-1
j_gene: TRBJ2-1
d_gene: TRBD1
abundance: .
CDR3aa: CASSQPGTGAYNEQFF
CDR3nt: TGCGCCAGCAGTCAACCCGGGACAGGGGCCTACAATGAGCAGTTCTTC

v_gene: TRBV20-1
j_gene: TRBJ2-4
d_gene: .
abundance: once
CDR3aa: CSARGVSKNIQYF
CDR3nt: TGCAGTGCTAGAGGTGTGTCCAAAAACATTCAGTACTTC

v_gene: TRBV12-5
j_gene: TRBJ2-4
d_gene: TRBD2
abundance: .
CDR3aa: CASGLWPGGLDIQYF
CDR3nt: TGTGCTAGTGGTTTGTGGCCCGGGGGGTTGGACATTCAGTACTTC

v_gene: TRBV2
j_gene: TRBJ1-4
d_gene: .
abundance: .
CDR3aa: CASKLRTSSTATNEKLFF
CDR3nt: TGTGCCAGCAAGCTGCGGACTTCTTCAACAGCAACTAATGAAAAACTGTTTTTT

v_gene: TRBV20-1
j_gene: TRBJ2-3
d_gene: .
abundance: .
CDR3aa: CSATGTSTDTQYF
CDR3nt: TGCAGTGCCACGGGAACTAGCACAGATACGCAGTATTTT

v_gene: TRBV12-3/TRBV12-4
j_gene: TRBJ1-2
d_gene: .
abundance: .
CDR3aa: CASSSQVDYGYTF
CDR3nt: TGTGCCAGCAGTTCGCAGGTAGACTATGGCTACACCTTC

v_gene: TRBV25-1
j_gene: TRBJ2-7
d_gene: .
abundance: .
CDR3aa: CASGGLASYEQYF
CDR3nt: TGTGCCAGCGGAGGTCTGGCTTCCTACGAGCAGTACTTC